The sequence of this T cell receptor beta chain was determined in a study of shared clonotypes between healthy human individuals. Overall study results and limits: Clonotypes not shared had lower generation probabilities than those common to all four donors. The study found roughly 5% of naive CD4 clonotypes shared across a few donors. Clonotype sharing among donors likely depends on sequencing depth.

CD45RO-negative CD8 cells positively selected for CCR7 made up the naive population, which excluded terminally differentiated effector memory CD45RA+ cells. The CDR3 is 16 residues long. Germline V CDR1 and CDR2: SGDLS, YYNGEE. Trimming cost V 3 bases and J 5 bases; bases outside gene matches: 11. Profiled with immunoSEQ multiplex PCR; TCRdb holds only in-frame clones, not every one. The table has about 680,000 clones, 92% seen once. This clone was observed once. Antigen unknown. The chain joins TRBV9 to TRBJ2-5, with 9 nucleotides matching TRBD1. Sample: naive CD8+ T cells sorted from blood. The source of this sequence is a man aged 25-45 years in good health. CDR3 sequence (DNA): TGTGCCAGCAGCGGAATTACAGGGGGCGTGGGTGAGACCCAGTACTTC. This gives the protein CASSGITGGVGETQYF.